Sequencing of this TCR beta chain was carried out in a study of CD8+CD57+ T cells in acquired aplastic anemia. Regarding the study as a whole: Patient and control CD8+ Simpson's diversity was not significantly different. Patients and controls shared twenty-nine CD8+ CDR3 sequences, highly expressed in patients.

Genomic DNA acted as the template from which TCR beta VDJ combination and CDR3 sequence profiling were carried out. TCRdb analysed the reads with MiXCR anew, one entry per CDR3 protein. Here the sample spans around 170,000 distinct CDR3 sequences, 55% to 80% being singletons. Trimming took off 7 bases at V and 2 bases at J, with 7 bases between the two ends. Looked up from germline, CDR1 is SQVTM and CDR2 is ANQGSEA. This CDR3 is 11 amino acids long. Concerning this clonotype itself: The antigen remains undetermined.

V and J are TRBV29-1 and TRBJ2-3, with D hard to call. The TCR comes from a human donor in good health. The specimen was sorted CD4+, CD8+, or CD8+CD57+ T cells (not recorded which) from PBMCs. The CDR3 coding sequence is TGCAGCGACCGAAACACAGATACGCAGTATTTT. Its protein is CSDRNTDTQYF.